This T cell receptor beta chain was identified in a study of cytomegalovirus exposure and HLA in healthy donors. V lost 7 bases, J lost 0 bases, and 16 bases lay in between. Germline CDR1 and CDR2: SGHTA and FQGNSA. The CDR3 is 16 amino acids. The PCR made use of 60 Vbeta and 13 Jbeta primers. Some clones are missing from TCRdb's copy, which holds only in-frame ones; the method was immunoSEQ multiplex PCR. The sample lists about 110,000 clones; roughly 82% were seen once. Sequencing input: PBMCs. The chain joins TRBV7-2 to TRBJ1-3; D is unresolved. This TCR was recovered from a man aged 50-59 years in good health and CMV-seronegative. As DNA, the CDR3 is TGTGCCAGCACCCGGCACGGGGAGAACTCTGGAAACACCATATATTTT. Protein sequence: CASTRHGENSGNTIYF.